This T cell receptor (beta chain) originates from a study of cytomegalovirus exposure and HLA in healthy donors. General study findings and limits: Earlier results showed most TCR beta V segments being productive about 87% or about 30% of the time. Later on, a genetic analysis was performed. It linked a missense variant in DCLRE1C with V- and J-gene trimming of TCR beta. Rates of TCR association differed by HLA locus in a later analysis, with DRB1 highest and HLA-C lowest.

The PCR had 60 Vbeta and 13 Jbeta primers. Here immunoSEQ multiplex PCR was the method, and the copy in TCRdb shows in-frame clones only, minus some. The sample shows around 36,000 clones, roughly 79% of them seen only once. All donors participated as healthy donors of bone marrow. About this clone: The antigen remains undetermined.

Trimming cost V 1 base and J 1 base, with 7 bases left between them. The germline gives CDR1 SGHTA, CDR2 FQGTGA. The CDR3 totals 14 residues. Sequencing was performed on PBMCs. J is TRBJ1-1 and V is TRBV7-3, with D unresolved. This sequence originates from a woman aged 40 to 50 in good health and CMV-seronegative. The CDR3 region has the DNA TGTGCCAGCAGCTTAAGTGGGCCGAACACTGAAGCTTTCTTT. Its protein is CASSLSGPNTEAFF.